This T cell receptor (beta chain) was recorded in a study of blood T cell repertoires in COVID-19. About the study: Some COVID-19 samples were acute and others convalescent; all came from the United States, Italy and Spain. T cells, B-cell-depleted T cells, or PBMCs provided the cDNA or gDNA that served as material.

Produced via immunoSEQ multiplex PCR; TCRdb's table is partial and in-frame only. The sample includes over 200,000 clones, about 89% of them seen just once. The germline CDR1 and CDR2 sequences are SGHVS and FQNEAQ. V was clipped by 5 bases and J by 14 bases; unmatched bases: 21. This CDR3 has 16 amino acids. In terms of age and location, participants ranged from roughly 18 to 90 years and lived in about two dozen US areas. Participant-given clinical history determined each cohort assignment. The material sequenced was PBMCs or T cells enriched from blood (not recorded which). The origin of this receptor is a human donor in a cohort exposed to, infected with or recovered from COVID-19 (not recorded which). The donor label of this sample is uncertain. The V call is TRBV7-8, the J call TRBJ2-3; the match to TRBD1 covers 8 bases. The CDR3 loop is CASSPPRTGSSENWYF. CDR3 sequence (DNA): TGTGCCAGCAGCCCACCCCGGACAGGGTCTTCGGAGAACTGGTATTTT. Full variable domain (outside the CDR3, taken from reference TRBV7-8 and TRBJ2-3): GAGVSQSPRYKVAKRGQDVALRCDPISGHVSLFWYQQALGQGPEFLTYFQNEAQLDKSGLPSDRFFAERPEGSVSTLKIQRTQQEDSAVYLCASSPPRTGSSENWYFGPGTRLTVL.